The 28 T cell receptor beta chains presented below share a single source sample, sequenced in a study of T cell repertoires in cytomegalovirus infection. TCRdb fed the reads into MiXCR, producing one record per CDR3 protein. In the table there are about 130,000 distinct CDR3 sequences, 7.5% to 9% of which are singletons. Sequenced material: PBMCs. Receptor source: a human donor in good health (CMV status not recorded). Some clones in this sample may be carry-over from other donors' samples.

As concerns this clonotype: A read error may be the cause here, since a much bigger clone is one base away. CDR3 sequence reads: CASGITGTVEQYF. CDR3 sequence (DNA): TGTGCCAGTGGCATCACCGGGACGGTCGAGCAGTACTTC. The chain combines TRBV19 with TRBJ2-7, with D perhaps TRBD1 or TRBD2 (5 bases each). Germline CDR1 reads LNHDA; CDR2 reads SQIVND (reference sequence). This CDR3 contains 13 residues. The germline V and J ends were trimmed by 8 bases and 6 bases, with 17 bases remaining between them.

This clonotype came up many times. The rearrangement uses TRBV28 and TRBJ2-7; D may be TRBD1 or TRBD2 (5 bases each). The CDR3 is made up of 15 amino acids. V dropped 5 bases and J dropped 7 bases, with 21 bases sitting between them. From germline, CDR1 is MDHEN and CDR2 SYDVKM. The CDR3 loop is CASSGRDGRSLEQYF. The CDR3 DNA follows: TGTGCCAGCAGTGGACGGGACGGCCGGAGCCTGGAGCAGTACTTC.

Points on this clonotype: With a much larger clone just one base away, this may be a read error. The CDR3 loop reads CSAGGEQVTLNTEAFF. Written as DNA, the CDR3 is TGCAGTGCTGGAGGGGAACAGGTCACTTTGAACACTGAAGCTTTCTTT. The genes are TRBV20-1 and TRBJ1-1, with a possible D match to TRBD1 (5 bases). The germline V and J ends were trimmed by 5 bases and 0 bases, with 19 bases remaining between them. This CDR3 has 16 amino acids. The germline gives CDR1 DFQATT, CDR2 SNEGSKA (reference sequence).

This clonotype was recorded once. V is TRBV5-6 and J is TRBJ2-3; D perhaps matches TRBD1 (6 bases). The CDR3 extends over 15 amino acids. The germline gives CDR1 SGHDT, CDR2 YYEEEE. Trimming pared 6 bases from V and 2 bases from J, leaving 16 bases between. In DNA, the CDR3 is TGTGCCAGCACCCTACCGGACAGAATCACAGATACGCAGTATTTT. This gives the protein CASTLPDRITDTQYF. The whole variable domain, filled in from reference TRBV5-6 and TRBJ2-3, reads DAGVTQSPTHLIKTRGQQVTLRCSPKSGHDTVSWYQQALGQGPQFIFQYYEEEERQRGNFPDRFSGHQFPNYSSELNVNALLLGDSALYLCASTLPDRITDTQYFGPGTRLTVL.

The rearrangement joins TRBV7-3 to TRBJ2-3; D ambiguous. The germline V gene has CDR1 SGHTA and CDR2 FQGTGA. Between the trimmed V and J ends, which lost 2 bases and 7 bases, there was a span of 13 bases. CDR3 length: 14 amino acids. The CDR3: CASSLAGTSHTQYF. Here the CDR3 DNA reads TGTGCCAGCAGCTTAGCCGGTACCTCCCATACGCAGTATTTT. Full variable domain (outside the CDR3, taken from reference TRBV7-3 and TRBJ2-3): GAGVSQTPSNKVTEKGKYVELRCDPISGHTALYWYRQSLGQGPEFLIYFQGTGAADDSGLPNDRFFAVRPEGSVSTLKIQRTERGDSAVYLCASSLAGTSHTQYFGPGTRLTVL.

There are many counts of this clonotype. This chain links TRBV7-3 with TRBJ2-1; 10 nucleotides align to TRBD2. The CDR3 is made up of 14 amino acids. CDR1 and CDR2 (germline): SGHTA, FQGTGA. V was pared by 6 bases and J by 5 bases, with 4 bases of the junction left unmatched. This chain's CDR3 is CASSLAGANNEQFF. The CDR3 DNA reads TGTGCCAGCAGTCTAGCGGGGGCCAACAATGAGCAGTTCTTC.

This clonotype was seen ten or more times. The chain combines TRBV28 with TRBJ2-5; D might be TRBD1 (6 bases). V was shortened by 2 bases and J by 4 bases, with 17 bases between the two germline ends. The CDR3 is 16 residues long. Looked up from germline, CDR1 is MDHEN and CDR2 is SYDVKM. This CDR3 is CASSLMAGVGRETQYF. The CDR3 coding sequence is TGTGCCAGCAGTTTAATGGCAGGGGTTGGGCGAGAGACCCAGTACTTC.

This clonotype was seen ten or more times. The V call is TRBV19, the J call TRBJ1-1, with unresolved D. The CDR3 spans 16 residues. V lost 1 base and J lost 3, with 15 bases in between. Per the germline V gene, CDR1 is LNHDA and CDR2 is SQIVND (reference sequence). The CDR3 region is CASSIARTQVYTEAFF. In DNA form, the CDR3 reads TGTGCCAGTAGTATAGCCCGGACCCAAGTATACACTGAAGCTTTCTTT.

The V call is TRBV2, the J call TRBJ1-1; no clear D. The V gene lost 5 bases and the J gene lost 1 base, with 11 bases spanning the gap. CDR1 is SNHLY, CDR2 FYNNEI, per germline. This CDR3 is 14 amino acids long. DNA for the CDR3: TGTGCCAGCAGTAATAGCCGGGGGAACACTGAAGCTTTCTTT. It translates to CASSNSRGNTEAFF.

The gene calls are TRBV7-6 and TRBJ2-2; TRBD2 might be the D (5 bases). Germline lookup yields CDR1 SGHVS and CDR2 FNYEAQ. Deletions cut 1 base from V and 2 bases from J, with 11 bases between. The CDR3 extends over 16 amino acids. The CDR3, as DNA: TGTGCCAGCAGCTTAGTTCCGGGGTCAAACACCGGGGAGCTGTTTTTT. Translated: CASSLVPGSNTGELFF. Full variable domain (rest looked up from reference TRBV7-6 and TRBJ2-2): GAGVSQSPRYKVTKRGQDVALRCDPISGHVSLYWYRQALGQGPEFLTYFNYEAQQDKSGLPNDRFSAERPEGSISTLTIQRTEQRDSAMYRCASSLVPGSNTGELFFGEGSRLTVL.

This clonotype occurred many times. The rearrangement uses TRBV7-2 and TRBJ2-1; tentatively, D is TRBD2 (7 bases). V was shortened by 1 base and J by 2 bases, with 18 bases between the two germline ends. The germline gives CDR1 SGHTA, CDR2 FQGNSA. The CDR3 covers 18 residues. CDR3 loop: CASSLVGTAGATYNEQFF. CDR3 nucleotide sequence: TGTGCCAGCAGCTTAGTGGGTACGGCGGGGGCCACCTACAATGAGCAGTTCTTC. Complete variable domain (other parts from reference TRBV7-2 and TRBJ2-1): GAGVSQSPSNKVTEKGKDVELRCDPISGHTALYWYRQSLGQGLEFLIYFQGNSAPDKSGLPSDRFSAERTGGSVSTLTIQRTQQEDSAVYLCASSLVGTAGATYNEQFFGPGTRLTVL.

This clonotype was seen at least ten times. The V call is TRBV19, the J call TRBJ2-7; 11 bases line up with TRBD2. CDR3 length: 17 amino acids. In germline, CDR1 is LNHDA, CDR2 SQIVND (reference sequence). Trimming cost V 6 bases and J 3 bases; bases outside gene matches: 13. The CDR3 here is CASSTQGLAERFYEQYF. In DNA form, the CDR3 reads TGTGCCAGTAGCACCCAGGGACTAGCGGAGCGCTTCTACGAGCAGTACTTC. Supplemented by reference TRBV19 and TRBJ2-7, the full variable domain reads DGGITQSPKYLFRKEGQNVTLSCEQNLNHDAMYWYRQDPGQGLRLIYYSQIVNDFQKGDIAEGYSVSREKKESFPLTVTSAQKNPTAFYLCASSTQGLAERFYEQYFGPGTRLTVT.

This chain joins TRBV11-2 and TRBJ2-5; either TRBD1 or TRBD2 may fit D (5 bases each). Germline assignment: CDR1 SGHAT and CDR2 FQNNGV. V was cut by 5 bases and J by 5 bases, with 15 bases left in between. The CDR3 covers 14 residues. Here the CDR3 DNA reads TGTGCCAGCAGCGTACCGGGACCTAAGGAGACCCAGTACTTC. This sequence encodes CASSVPGPKETQYF.

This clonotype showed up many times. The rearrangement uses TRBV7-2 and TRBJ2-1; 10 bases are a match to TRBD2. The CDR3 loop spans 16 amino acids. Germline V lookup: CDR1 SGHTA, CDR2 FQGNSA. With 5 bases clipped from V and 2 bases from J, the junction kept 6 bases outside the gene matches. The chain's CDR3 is CASSPGLAPTYNEQFF. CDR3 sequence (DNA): TGTGCCAGCAGCCCGGGACTAGCGCCCACCTACAATGAGCAGTTCTTC. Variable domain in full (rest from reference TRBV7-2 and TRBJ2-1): GAGVSQSPSNKVTEKGKDVELRCDPISGHTALYWYRQSLGQGLEFLIYFQGNSAPDKSGLPSDRFSAERTGGSVSTLTIQRTQQEDSAVYLCASSPGLAPTYNEQFFGPGTRLTVL.

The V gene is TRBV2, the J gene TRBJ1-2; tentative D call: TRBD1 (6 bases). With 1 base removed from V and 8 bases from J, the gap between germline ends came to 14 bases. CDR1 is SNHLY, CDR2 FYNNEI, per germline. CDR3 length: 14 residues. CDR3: CASSEEAGVQGYTF. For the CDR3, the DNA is TGTGCCAGCAGTGAAGAGGCAGGGGTTCAAGGCTACACCTTC.

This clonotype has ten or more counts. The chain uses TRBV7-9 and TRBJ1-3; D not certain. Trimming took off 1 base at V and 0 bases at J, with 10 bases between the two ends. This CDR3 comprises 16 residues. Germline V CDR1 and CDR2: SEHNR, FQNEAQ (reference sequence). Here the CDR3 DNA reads TGTGCCAGCAGCTTAGAGAGGTCTTACTCTGGAAACACCATATATTTT. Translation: CASSLERSYSGNTIYF.

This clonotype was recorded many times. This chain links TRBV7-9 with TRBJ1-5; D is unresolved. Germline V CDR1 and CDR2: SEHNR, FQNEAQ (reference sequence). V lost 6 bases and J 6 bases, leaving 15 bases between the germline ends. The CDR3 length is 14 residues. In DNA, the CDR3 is TGTGCCAGCAGTCCGACCGGGAACGGTCAGCCCCAGCATTTT. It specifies CASSPTGNGQPQHF.

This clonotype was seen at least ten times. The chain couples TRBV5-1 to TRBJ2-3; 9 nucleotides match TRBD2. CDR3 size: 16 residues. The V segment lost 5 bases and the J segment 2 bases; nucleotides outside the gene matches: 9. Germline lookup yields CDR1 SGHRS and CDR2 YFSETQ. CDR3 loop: CASSGAASGVTDTQYF. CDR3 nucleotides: TGCGCCAGCAGTGGGGCGGCTAGCGGGGTCACAGATACGCAGTATTTT.

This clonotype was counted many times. The CDR3 is CASSLASHRGPKNIQYF. In DNA form, the CDR3 reads TGTGCCAGCAGCTTAGCCTCTCATAGGGGCCCGAAAAACATTCAGTACTTC. V gene TRBV7-9 combines with J gene TRBJ2-4; D is perhaps TRBD1 (5 bases). V lost 0 bases, J lost 4 bases, and 16 bases lay in between. The CDR3 totals 17 residues. Germline V gene data show CDR1 as SEHNR and CDR2 as FQNEAQ (reference sequence).

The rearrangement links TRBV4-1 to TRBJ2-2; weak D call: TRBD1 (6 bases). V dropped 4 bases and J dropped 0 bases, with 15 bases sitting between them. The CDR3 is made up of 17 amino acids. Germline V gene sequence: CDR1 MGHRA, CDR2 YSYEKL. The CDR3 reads CASSPPWGTSNTGELFF. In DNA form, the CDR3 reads TGCGCCAGCAGCCCCCCCTGGGGGACATCGAACACCGGGGAGCTGTTTTTT.

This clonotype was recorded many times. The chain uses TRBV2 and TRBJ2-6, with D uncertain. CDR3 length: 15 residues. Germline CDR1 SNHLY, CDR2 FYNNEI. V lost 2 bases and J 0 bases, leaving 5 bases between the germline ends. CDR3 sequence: CASSETSSGANVLTF. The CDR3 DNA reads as TGTGCCAGCAGTGAAACCAGCTCTGGGGCCAACGTCCTGACTTTC. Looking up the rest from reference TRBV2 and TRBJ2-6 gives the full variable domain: EPEVTQTPSHQVTQMGQEVILRCVPISNHLYFYWYRQILGQKVEFLVSFYNNEISEKSEIFDDQFSVERPDGSNFTLKIRSTKLEDSAMYFCASSETSSGANVLTFGAGSRLTVL.

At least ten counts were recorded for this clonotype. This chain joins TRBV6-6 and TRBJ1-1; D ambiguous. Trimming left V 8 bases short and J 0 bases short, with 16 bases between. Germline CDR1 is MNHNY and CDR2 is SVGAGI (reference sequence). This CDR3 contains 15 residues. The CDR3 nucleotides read TGTGCCAGCCAGCCCCCGTTCCAGATGAACACTGAAGCTTTCTTT. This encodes CASQPPFQMNTEAFF.

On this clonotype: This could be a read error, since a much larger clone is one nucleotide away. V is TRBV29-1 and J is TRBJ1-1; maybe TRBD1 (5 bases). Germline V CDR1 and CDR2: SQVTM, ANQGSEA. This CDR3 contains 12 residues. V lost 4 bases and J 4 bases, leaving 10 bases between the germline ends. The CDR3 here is CSVVLGTTEAFF. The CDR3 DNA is TGCAGCGTTGTACTAGGGACCACTGAAGCTTTCTTT.

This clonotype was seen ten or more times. CDR3 amino acids: CASSMGTGGANYGYTF. The DNA of the CDR3 is TGTGCCAGTAGTATGGGGACAGGGGGCGCAAACTATGGCTACACCTTC. The chain couples TRBV19 to TRBJ1-2, with 12 bases lining up with TRBD1. CDR3 length: 16 amino acids. CDR1 LNHDA and CDR2 SQIVND come from the germline V gene (reference sequence). The ends lost 3 bases at V and 2 bases at J; junction bases unmatched: 4.

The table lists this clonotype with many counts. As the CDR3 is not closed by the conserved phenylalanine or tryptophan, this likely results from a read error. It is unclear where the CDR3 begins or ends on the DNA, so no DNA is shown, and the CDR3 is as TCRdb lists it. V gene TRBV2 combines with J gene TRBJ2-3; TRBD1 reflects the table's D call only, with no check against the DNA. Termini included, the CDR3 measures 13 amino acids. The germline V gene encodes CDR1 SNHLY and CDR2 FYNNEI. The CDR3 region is CASSESGTGSMFL.

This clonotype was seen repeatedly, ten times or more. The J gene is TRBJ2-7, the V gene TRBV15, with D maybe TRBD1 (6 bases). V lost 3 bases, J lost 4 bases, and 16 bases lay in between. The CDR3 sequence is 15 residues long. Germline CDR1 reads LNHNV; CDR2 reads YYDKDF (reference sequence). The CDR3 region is CATSSPTSGVYEQYF. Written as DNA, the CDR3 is TGTGCCACCAGCAGTCCTACCTCAGGGGTTTACGAGCAGTACTTC.

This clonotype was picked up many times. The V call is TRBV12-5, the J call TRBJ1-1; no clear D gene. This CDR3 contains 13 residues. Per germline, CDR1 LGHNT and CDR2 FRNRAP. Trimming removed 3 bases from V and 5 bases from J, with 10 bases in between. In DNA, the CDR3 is TGTGCTAGTGGTTTAGGCCAGACAACTGAAGCTTTCTTT. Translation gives CASGLGQTTEAFF.

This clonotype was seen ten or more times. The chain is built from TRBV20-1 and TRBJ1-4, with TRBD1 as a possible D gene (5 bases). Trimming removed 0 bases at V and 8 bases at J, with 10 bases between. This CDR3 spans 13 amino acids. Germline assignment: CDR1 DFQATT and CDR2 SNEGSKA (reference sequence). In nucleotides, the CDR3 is TGCAGTGCTAGAGAGGATGGGGGGGAAAAACTGTTTTTT. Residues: CSAREDGGEKLFF.